This TCR beta chain was identified during a study of T cell repertoires and Cas9 in healthy adults (dated by TCRdb to between 2018 and 2020). With respect to the entire study: Within the CD4 and CD8 compartments, SpCas9-reactive T cells were assessed for multi-effector potency, cytotoxicity and lineage determination. The study looked at preexisting T cell immunity to the Streptococcus pyogenes Cas9 nuclease (SpCas9), which is used in CRISPR gene editing.

Sequences SGHRS (CDR1) and YFSETQ (CDR2) are obtained from the germline V gene. The CDR3 measures 16 amino acids from cysteine to phenylalanine. The DNA shown is the 48-base CDR3, in frame from base 1. The V end gives up 4 bases and the J end 4 bases, leaving 13 bases in the junction not matched to a gene. Paper-wide results and their limitations: In vitro, SpCas9-reactive regulatory T cells were reported to reduce the proliferation and function of SpCas9-reactive effector T cells.

All of the donors in the study were healthy humans. The method behind the library was the immunoSEQ multiplex PCR assay. TCRdb limited this immuneACCESS table to in-frame rearrangements with V and J called. A share of clones is missing; checked studies link under half to unresolved V genes, and the rest is unexplained. The sample table shows some 15,000 clones, and about nine tenths are seen once. The ten largest clonotypes hold over 2% of the sample. This clone was observed once. Its antigen target is currently unknown. Per-nucleotide qualities are absent, and no much larger clonotype sits a single base away.

Sequencing was done on a sample of Tregs (CD4+, CD25+, CD127-, CD137-, CD154-) from PBMCs; culture status not recorded. This receptor was identified in a human donor in good health. The chain employs TRBV5-1 and TRBJ1-2; TRBD1 lines up with 7 middle nucleotides. The CDR3: CASSPGGAGGSYGYTF. The sequenced DNA: TGCGCCAGCAGCCCGGGTGGGGCAGGGGGAAGCTATGGCTACACCTTC.